Listed below are T cell receptor beta chains from one sample, sequenced in a study of a mutant IDH1 vaccine in newly diagnosed glioma. The assay was immunoSEQ multiplex PCR, and TCRdb's table has in-frame clones only and misses some. The sample contains some 37,000 clones, more than 75% of which appear only once. Which antigens these TCRs recognize remains unknown. The sample in question was PBMCs, obtained from a glioma patient whose treatment included an IDH1 peptide vaccine. Source of these receptors: a man in his forties with glioma. CDR3s leave out the opening cysteine and the closing phenylalanine or tryptophan. Fields, in order: V gene, clone size, CDR3 protein. Only part of the rows carry a size: once, few, many, or a class if the clone is expanded.

V: TRBV14; size: .; CDR3: ASSQVRYNEQF
V: TRBV6-5; size: .; CDR3: ASSYRGQGGYGYT
V: TRBV15; size: few; CDR3: ATSRGEGWYTGTDTQY
V: TRBV11-2; size: .; CDR3: ASSRQGVTYEQY
V: TRBV7-2; size: .; CDR3: ASSLARTGDEQF
V: TRBV6-1; size: .; CDR3: ASSEVSKPGNTIY
V: TRBV14; size: .; CDR3: ASSQGQSTSSYEQY
V: TRBV4-1; size: .; CDR3: ASSQAMGGARYGYT
V: TRBV4-1; size: .; CDR3: ASSQRGDGGPTDTQY
V: TRBV6-6; size: .; CDR3: ASSYPIRGVYNEQF
V: TRBV6-5; size: .; CDR3: ASSYGGTDYEQY
V: TRBV7-9; size: .; CDR3: ASSHGQGLDTQY
V: TRBV14; size: .; CDR3: ASSRLGFTSGNTIY
V: TRBV9; size: .; CDR3: ASSARGGPDTGELF
V: TRBV2; size: few; CDR3: ASSEPRAGNTIY
V: TRBV9; size: .; CDR3: ASSVSIGGNQPQH
V: TRBV2; size: .; CDR3: ASSINTEAF
V: TRBV4-1; size: .; CDR3: ASSQEPLTGYRSYGYT
V: TRBV30; size: once; CDR3: AWSAGLFNTGELF
V: TRBV30; size: .; CDR3: AWSGRGGTDTQY
V: TRBV5-1; size: .; CDR3: ASSAQKGSDTQY
V: TRBV11-2; size: once; CDR3: ASSFAPESNYGYT
V: TRBV19; size: .; CDR3: ASSDPGVGYT
V: TRBV20-1; size: .; CDR3: SARHRETQY
V: TRBV18; size: .; CDR3: ASSPSYPSGYGYT
V: TRBV6-1; size: .; CDR3: ASSAGGLNANTGELF
V: TRBV7-9; size: .; CDR3: ASSRNLQNTEAF
V: TRBV5-6; size: .; CDR3: ASSLGNNEKLF
V: TRBV9; size: few; CDR3: ASSGGQGIVNTEAF
V: TRBV14; size: .; CDR3: ASSQVLGYEQY
V: TRBV4-1; size: few; CDR3: ASSQDQPEGSGNTIY
V: TRBV5-1; size: .; CDR3: ASSGGQGYGYT
V: TRBV7-9; size: .; CDR3: ASSLVGGVGQF
V: TRBV5-6; size: medium-sized; CDR3: ASSLVQGNYGYT
V: TRBV27; size: .; CDR3: ASSLMGAANEKLF
V: TRBV6-1; size: .; CDR3: ASGISGFRYEQY